This T cell receptor beta chain was obtained from a study of blood T cell repertoires in COVID-19. Measured with immunoSEQ multiplex PCR; TCRdb has only the in-frame clones, and not every one. The sample records a few hundred thousand clones, roughly 91% being singletons. The sequence came from a woman in her 30s who had recovered from COVID-19. Sequencing used PBMCs or T cells enriched from blood (not recorded which).

DNA for the CDR3: TGTGCCATCAGTGGACAGTATAATTCACCCCTCCACTTT. Translating it yields CAISGQYNSPLHF. The chain is built from TRBV10-3 and TRBJ1-6; D perhaps matches TRBD1 (5 bases). Trimming pared 4 bases from V and 4 bases from J, leaving 5 bases between. Germline-derived CDR1 and CDR2 are ENHRY and SYGVKD. This CDR3 spans 13 amino acids.